This T cell receptor beta chain is drawn from a study of T cell changes during pregnancy in multiple sclerosis. The method was immunoSEQ multiplex PCR; TCRdb's version includes in-frame clones alone and lacks a portion of them. The table records around 95,000 clones, 90% to 95% of them present only once. CDR1 and CDR2 from the germline V gene are MDHEN and SYDVKM. The CDR3 totals 16 residues. With 7 bases clipped from V and 3 bases from J, the junction kept 13 bases outside the gene matches. The chain joins TRBV28 to TRBJ2-7; TRBD1 aligns across 9 bases. This sequence was found in a female donor in good health, enrolled as a control in a pregnancy study. The sample consisted of peripheral blood, taken after pregnancy. The CDR3 is CASIPRPGQGVYEQYF. Here the CDR3 DNA reads TGTGCCAGCATCCCCCGCCCGGGACAGGGCGTCTACGAGCAGTACTTC.